This T cell receptor beta chain was captured by sequencing in a study of human T cells and chemical hapten exposure (dated by TCRdb to about 2021). The study in broad terms: For sensitization, 2% DPC in acetone was applied to a 2 cm by 2 cm area of upper inner arm skin. Throughout the roughly 23-week study period, patients were also given weekly therapeutic DPC doses on the scalp. The libraries were sequenced as a pool, and the TCR yield per sample differed mostly because of small variations in library volumes within the pool. Blood for TCR sequencing was provided by twenty-nine alopecia patients at one to four time points (pre-sensitization, 2, 6 and 24 weeks). Patient blood was sampled pre-sensitization (week 0) and at 2, 6 and about 24 weeks after DPC sensitization. Alopecia areata with under or over 50% scalp involvement, alopecia totalis and alopecia universalis were represented in the patient cohort, which was mostly female. Patch tests used Finn chambers with 0.01% DPC on the upper back, scored after 6 days by International Contact Dermatitis Research Group standards. This study followed changes in the peripheral blood TCR repertoire in vivo during primary and secondary sensitization of alopecia patients to the hapten diphenylcyclopropenone (DPC).

For CDR1 and CDR2, the germline V gene lists SGHRS and YFSETQ. From its cysteine to its phenylalanine, the CDR3 spans 14 amino acids. Kept here is only the CDR3 DNA, which spans 42 bases and is read in frame from base 1. The trim is 4 bases for V and 7 bases for J, with a gap of 15 bases between the germline ends. Receptor libraries were prepared by RACE. The sequencer was a NextSeq 500. Library preparation attached unique molecular identifiers to individual cDNA molecules for quantitative, reproducible TCR counting. Each blood RNA sample was used to sequence both TCR alpha and TCR beta chains. The study's processing was this. Samples had a median of roughly 99,000 TCRs, with a range from about 23,224 to 750,000. The Decombinator software suite was used to annotate V, J and CDR3 in the TCR reads. For PS versus PT1 abundance plots, all samples were subsampled to the same number of TCRs (28,000). Expanded TCRs were defined as absent before sensitization and observed at least eight times at the 2-week time point. The public sequencing data were trimmed at Q25 with fastp and processed into clonotypes with MiXCR by TCRdb, which kept only in-frame beta chains. Each CDR3 protein appears once, grouped with its most common genes and DNA. The V and J calls were not made by the authors but by TCRdb's processing. Present in this sample are roughly 50,000 distinct CDR3 sequences, about 10% of which were seen just once. The ten largest make up 1.7% of the sample.

The sample's time point label, decoded: patch test 2, 6 weeks after DPC sensitization. The treatment or condition label on this specimen signifies: therapeutic diphenylcyclopropenone sensitization with weekly scalp DPC. At every patch-test visit, the blood draw took place before the patch test was put on. Eligible patients were aged 18 to 70, diagnosed with alopecia, deemed suitable for DPC therapy, and excluded if pregnant. Total RNA was extracted from unfractionated whole blood that had been collected in Tempus Blood RNA tubes. Comment on this clonotype: The clone's antigen remains unknown. No quality values exist for individual bases; no much larger clone is one base distant.

Results and caveats for the whole study, not just this receptor: Because all patients had alopecia, a presumed autoimmune disease, the immune response of the patients might differ from that of healthy individuals. Patch test score correlated positively with the number of PT1 expanded TCRs, reaching significance at thresholds 8, 16 and 32 but not at 4. Significantly more large CDR3 similarity clusters were formed by expanded TCRs than by pre-sensitization or healthy control sets, consistent with antigen-driven responses. No change with DPC sensitization was found in the number of TCRs above 1 in 1000 frequency, and no evidence of global repertoire structure alterations was found. Repeated subsampling changed both the strength of the expansion versus patch-test correlation and the threshold at which the correlation became significant.

The TCR sequence derives from a woman between 50 and 59 years old with alopecia areata. Some clones in this sample may be carry-over from other donors' samples. Sample: whole blood, taken in connection with sensitization to the hapten diphenylcyclopropenone (DPC). The chain employs TRBV5-1 and TRBJ1-5, and the D gene may be TRBD1, 6 bases matching. The CDR3 has the sequence CASSSGTGQQPQHF. Here is the DNA: TGCGCCAGCAGCAGTGGGACGGGACAACAGCCCCAGCATTTT.